This T cell receptor (beta chain) was identified during a study of blood T cell repertoires in COVID-19 (dated by TCRdb to 2018 to 2020). For the wider study: Samples covering the acute and convalescent phases of COVID-19 were provided by collaborators in the United States, Italy and Spain. The material from the prospective study consisted of cDNA or gDNA derived from T cells, B-cell-depleted T cells, or PBMCs. Subjects who had been exposed to COVID-19, were actively infected with it, or had recovered from it provided the deeply sampled blood TCRbeta repertoires that made up the dataset. The repertoires were released in a freely available public database intended as a resource for research on the immune response to SARS-CoV-2. Samples were obtained from the ongoing ImmuneRACE study (first 160 participants) and from 1,000 to 1,500 subjects provided by 6 global collaborators. A de-identified subject ID, COVID-19 status, age in years and sex were almost always included in the sample metadata. Where available, HLA class I and class II types were obtained from metadata supplied by the sample provider rather than from assay-based typing.

The germline V gene supplies CDR1 KGHSH and CDR2 LQKENI. There are 16 amino acids in the CDR3, from cysteine to phenylalanine inclusive. Only the CDR3 portion is preserved as DNA: 48 bases, with reading frame beginning at the first base. A distance of 16 bases separates the germline ends of V and J, which lose 6 bases and 1 base respectively. On this clone itself: Its antigen has not been determined. It has no much larger one-base neighbor in the sample; base qualities were not kept.

At one collaborating source in Seattle, patients were enrolled during active infection and were followed longitudinally through the course of disease. Each collaborating institution followed its own protocols to collect whole blood in K2EDTA tubes. For TCRbeta analysis, collaborator samples were shipped as frozen whole blood, as isolated PBMCs, or as DNA extracted from either sample type. Broader findings and caveats from the paper: The amount of clinical and demographic metadata varied by source and participant and was provided uncurated.

The immunoSEQ Assay, a bias-controlled multiplex PCR, was used to amplify TCRbeta CDR3 regions from genomic DNA. For the original study's pipeline: Within the assay, amplification of reference gene primers was used to estimate how many nucleated cells each sample contained. Sequence reads were collapsed and filtered to measure the absolute abundance of every unique TCRbeta CDR3 rearrangement. For each sample, productive Simpson clonality was calculated by taking the square root of Simpson's diversity index across productive rearrangements. The immuneACCESS repertoire file appears here via TCRdb, limited to in-frame rearrangements. These files lack a portion of the clones; in checked studies, under half of the deficit traces to unresolved V genes, and the cause of the others is not known. The V and J calls and the clone size are those of that table, but D and trimming were determined from the DNA. This sample is represented by about 350,000 clones; about nine tenths of them were singletons. Around 6.6% of the sample is taken by the ten largest.

The chain links TRBV18 with TRBJ1-5; TRBD1 is possibly the D segment (6 matching bases). What was sequenced was peripheral blood. This clonotype was sampled from an older woman with COVID-19, enrolled during active disease. The sequenced DNA is TGTGCCAGCTCGCCGGACAGAATAAGGAGCAATCAGCCCCAGCATTTT. Its protein product is CASSPDRIRSNQPQHF.